These T cell receptor beta chains were read from a single sample in a study of T cells in Graves' hyperthyroidism and ophthalmopathy. TCRdb itself ran the multiplex PCR reads through MiXCR, one entry per CDR3 protein. Of 490,000 or so distinct CDR3 sequences in the sample, roughly 23% were seen once. What was sequenced was blood. These receptors came from a woman between 70 and 85 years old with Graves' ophthalmopathy. Both conserved end residues are part of each CDR3. A D gene is named only where the DNA matches it firmly. A row's size may be missing; if present it is once, few, many or a size class.

j_gene	abundance	d_gene	v_gene	CDR3nt	CDR3aa
TRBJ1-2	-	-	TRBV6-2/TRBV6-3	TGTGCCAGCAGTGGATTTGACGGGAACTATGGCTACACCTTC	CASSGFDGNYGYTF
TRBJ2-2	-	-	TRBV7-8	TGCGCCAGCAGCCAAGTTTATGGCAGGGCGGCCGGGGAGCTGTTTTTT	CASSQVYGRAAGELFF
TRBJ2-7	few	-	TRBV6-2/TRBV6-3	TGTGCCAGCACCCGTCGGGAAAACGAGCAGTACTTC	CASTRRENEQYF
TRBJ2-1	-	TRBD2	TRBV7-3	TGTGCCAGCAGCCTTGGGGCTAGCGGGAAGTATGAGCAGTTCTTC	CASSLGASGKYEQFF
TRBJ2-6	few	TRBD1	TRBV5-6	TGTGCCAGCAGCTGGAGGACAGGGGCTGGGGCCAACGTCCTGACTTTC	CASSWRTGAGANVLTF
TRBJ2-7	many	TRBD2	TRBV2	TGTGCCAGCAGTGGGACTAGCGGCTACGAGCAGTACTTC	CASSGTSGYEQYF
TRBJ2-7	few	-	TRBV3-1	TGTGCCAGCAGCCAAGATCTAGCCCACGAGCAGTACTTC	CASSQDLAHEQYF
TRBJ2-1	few	TRBD1	TRBV7-3	TGTGCCAGCAGCCGAGCCCCAGGACAGGGGTTGAATGAGCAGTTCTTC	CASSRAPGQGLNEQFF
TRBJ1-3	few	-	TRBV12-3/TRBV12-4	TGTGCCAGCCTTGAAAACCACTCTGGAAACACCATATATTTT	CASLENHSGNTIYF
TRBJ1-2	-	-	TRBV5-8	TGTGCCAGCAGCACGCGGACGGACTCCTATGGCTACACCTTC	CASSTRTDSYGYTF
TRBJ2-3	-	-	TRBV2	TGTGCCAGCAGCCGGGACTCCCCCACAGATACGCAGTATTTT	CASSRDSPTDTQYF
TRBJ2-7	few	TRBD2	TRBV6-1	TGTGCCAGCAGTCGGACTAGCGGGAGGGTCGAGCAGTACTTC	CASSRTSGRVEQYF
TRBJ2-1	few	TRBD1	TRBV6-1	TGTGCCAGCAGTGAACAGACAGGGATAGTAAATGAGCAGTTCTTC	CASSEQTGIVNEQFF
TRBJ1-2	few	-	TRBV12-5	TGTGCTAGTGGTTTTAGGGGTTTCTATGGCTACACCTTC	CASGFRGFYGYTF
TRBJ1-1	many	TRBD1	TRBV28	TGTGCCAGCAGCACCCTATCAGGGGGAACTGAAGCTTTCTTT	CASSTLSGGTEAFF
TRBJ2-1	-	TRBD2	TRBV7-3	TGTGCCAGCAGCGTAAGTCTAGCGGGCGCCAAGCAGTTCTTC	CASSVSLAGAKQFF
TRBJ2-3	-	-	TRBV7-2	TGTGCCAGCAGCCTAGGTTTAGGAGATACGCAGTATTTT	CASSLGLGDTQYF
TRBJ1-1	many	TRBD1	TRBV6-1	TGTGCCAGCAGTAACCCAGGGGGCACTGAAGCTTTCTTT	CASSNPGGTEAFF
TRBJ1-4	once	-	TRBV19	TGTGCCAGTAGTATAGGTCGGACAGTAAAGGAAAAACTGTTTTTT	CASSIGRTVKEKLFF
TRBJ2-3	few	TRBD2	TRBV3-1	TGTGCCAGCAGCGGAGGGGCCGGACTAGCGGGAGGAACAGATACGCAGTATTTT	CASSGGAGLAGGTDTQYF
TRBJ2-7	-	-	TRBV20-1	TGCAGTCCTCGGCCGGGACAAGCCTACGAGCAGTACTTC	CSPRPGQAYEQYF
TRBJ1-1	few	TRBD1	TRBV6-1	TGTGCCAGCAGCCCCGGGGGACAGGGGAGCACTGAAGCTTTCTTT	CASSPGGQGSTEAFF
TRBJ2-5	-	-	TRBV5-1	TGCGCCAGCAGCTTGGATCTTGAGACCCAGTACTTC	CASSLDLETQYF
TRBJ1-2	-	-	TRBV6-1	TGTGCCAGCAGTTTTCGGCACCTTAACAATGGCTACACCTTC	CASSFRHLNNGYTF
TRBJ2-7	-	-	TRBV24-1	TGTGCCACCAGTGATTCACGGTCCCTCTACGAGCAGTACTTC	CATSDSRSLYEQYF
TRBJ1-5	many	-	TRBV6-1	TGTGCCAGCAGTGAGCTACCTCGTGGCGGTAGCAATCAGCCCCAGCATTTT	CASSELPRGGSNQPQHF
TRBJ1-1	few	TRBD1	TRBV5-1	TGCGCCAGCAACAGGGGGACACAGGGGAACACTGAAGCTTTCTTT	CASNRGTQGNTEAFF
TRBJ2-3	-	TRBD2	TRBV9	TGTGCCAGCAGCGTAGGGGACGGGAGGACCACAGATACGCAGTATTTT	CASSVGDGRTTDTQYF
TRBJ2-1	-	-	TRBV5-5	TGTGCCAGCAGCTTAAGTCCCACCTCCTACAATGAGCAGTTCTTC	CASSLSPTSYNEQFF
TRBJ2-3	few	TRBD2	TRBV20-1	TGCAGTGCTAGCCGACGACTAGCGGGAGAGGAGGATACGCAGTATTTT	CSASRRLAGEEDTQYF
TRBJ1-2	few	-	TRBV3-1	TGTGCCAGCAGCCAAGAGGGCCCCCTACGTGGCTACACCTTC	CASSQEGPLRGYTF
TRBJ1-1	-	-	TRBV20-1	TGCAGTGTTAGAGTCCTGAGGGGGGCTGAAGCTTTCTTT	CSVRVLRGAEAFF
TRBJ1-5	many	TRBD1	TRBV12-3/TRBV12-4	TGTGCCAGCACCGAGGCAGGGGGACGGAATCAGCCCCAGCATTTT	CASTEAGGRNQPQHF
TRBJ2-4	-	TRBD2	TRBV10-3	TGTGCCATCAGCCCCGGGACTAGCGGGAGCCCCCCTTTAGCCAAAAACATTCAGTATTTC	CAISPGTSGSPPLAKNIQYF
TRBJ2-6	once	-	TRBV19	TGTGCCAGTCACAGTAGCTCTGGGGCCAACGTCCTGACTTTC	CASHSSSGANVLTF
TRBJ2-5	many	-	TRBV7-2	TGTGCCAGCAGCTTAGCGCCGTTTTTGCAAGAGACCCAGTACTTC	CASSLAPFLQETQYF
TRBJ1-2	-	TRBD1	TRBV6-1	TGTGCCAGCAGCAGGGGGGTACCTCAAGCTAACTATGGCTACACCTTC	CASSRGVPQANYGYTF
TRBJ1-1	many	TRBD1	TRBV7-2	TGTGCCAGCAGCAAGACAGGGGGGATCACTGAAGCTTTCTTT	CASSKTGGITEAFF
TRBJ2-1	few	TRBD2	TRBV20-1	TGCAGTGCTAAACGATTTGGGGGAGGGATAATATACAATGAGCAGTTCTTC	CSAKRFGGGIIYNEQFF